This T cell receptor beta chain came from a study of identical twins. Findings and caveats of the study: Within twin pairs, the out-of-frame alpha sequences they shared showed excess low generation probability.

CDR3 length: 13 amino acids. V lost 3 bases and J 7 bases, leaving 9 bases between the germline ends. Germline CDR1 is KGHDR and CDR2 is SFDVKD. Remarks on this clonotype: Antigen: not known.

TCRdb fed the 5' RACE reads into MiXCR, producing one record per CDR3 protein. In the table there are roughly 1,500,000 distinct CDR3 sequences, under 35% of which are singletons. V and J are TRBV24-1 and TRBJ2-1; D gene unclear. The TCR comes from a newborn girl in good health. Specimen: cord blood. CDR3 bases: TGTGCCACCAGTGATGTTAAGAGGAATGAGCAGTTCTTC. Protein sequence: CATSDVKRNEQFF.